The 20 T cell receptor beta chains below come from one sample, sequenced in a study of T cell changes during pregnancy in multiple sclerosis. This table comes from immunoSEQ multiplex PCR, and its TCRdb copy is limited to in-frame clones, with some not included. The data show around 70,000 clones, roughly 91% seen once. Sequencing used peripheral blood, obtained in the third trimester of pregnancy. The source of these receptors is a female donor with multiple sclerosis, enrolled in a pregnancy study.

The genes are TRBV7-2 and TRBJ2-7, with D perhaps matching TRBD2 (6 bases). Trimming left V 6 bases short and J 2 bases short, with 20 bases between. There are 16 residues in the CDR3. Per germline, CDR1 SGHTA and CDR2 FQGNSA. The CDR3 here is CASSWVGAGSAYEQYF. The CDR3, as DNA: TGTGCCAGCAGTTGGGTCGGCGCGGGGTCGGCCTACGAGCAGTACTTC.

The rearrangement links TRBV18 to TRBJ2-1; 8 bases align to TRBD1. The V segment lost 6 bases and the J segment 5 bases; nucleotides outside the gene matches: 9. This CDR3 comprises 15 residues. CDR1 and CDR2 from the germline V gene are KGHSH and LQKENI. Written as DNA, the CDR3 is TGTGCCAGCTCCCCCCCCGGACAGGGCGACAATGAGCAGTTCTTC. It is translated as CASSPPGQGDNEQFF.

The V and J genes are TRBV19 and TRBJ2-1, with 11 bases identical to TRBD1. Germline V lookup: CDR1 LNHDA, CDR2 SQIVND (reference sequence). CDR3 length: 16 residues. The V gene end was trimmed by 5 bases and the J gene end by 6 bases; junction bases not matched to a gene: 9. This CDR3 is CASSPLWGQGVNEQFF. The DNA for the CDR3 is TGTGCCAGTAGTCCTTTATGGGGACAGGGGGTCAATGAGCAGTTCTTC. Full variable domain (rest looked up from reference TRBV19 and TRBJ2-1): DGGITQSPKYLFRKEGQNVTLSCEQNLNHDAMYWYRQDPGQGLRLIYYSQIVNDFQKGDIAEGYSVSREKKESFPLTVTSAQKNPTAFYLCASSPLWGQGVNEQFFGPGTRLTVL.

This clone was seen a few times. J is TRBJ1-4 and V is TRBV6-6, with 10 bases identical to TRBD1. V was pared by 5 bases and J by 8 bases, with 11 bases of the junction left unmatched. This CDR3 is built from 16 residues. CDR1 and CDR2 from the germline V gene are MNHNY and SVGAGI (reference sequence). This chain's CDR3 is CASSVHAGTGVEKLFF. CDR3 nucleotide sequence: TGTGCCAGCAGTGTTCACGCCGGGACAGGGGTAGAAAAACTGTTTTTT.

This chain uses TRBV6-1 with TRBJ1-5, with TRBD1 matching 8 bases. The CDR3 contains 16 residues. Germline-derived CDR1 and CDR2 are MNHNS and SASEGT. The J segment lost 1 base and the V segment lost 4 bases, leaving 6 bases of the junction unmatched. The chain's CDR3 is CASSGAGQVSNQPQHF. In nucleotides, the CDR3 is TGTGCCAGCAGTGGAGCGGGACAGGTGAGCAATCAGCCCCAGCATTTT.

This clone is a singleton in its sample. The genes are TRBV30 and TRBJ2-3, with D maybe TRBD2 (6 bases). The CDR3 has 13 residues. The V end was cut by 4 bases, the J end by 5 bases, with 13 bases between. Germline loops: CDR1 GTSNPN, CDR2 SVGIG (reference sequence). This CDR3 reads CAWNRRGRDTQYF. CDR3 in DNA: TGTGCCTGGAACAGGAGGGGAAGAGATACGCAGTATTTT. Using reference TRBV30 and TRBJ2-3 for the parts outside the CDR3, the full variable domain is SQTIHQWPATLVQPVGSPLSLECTVEGTSNPNLYWYRQAAGRGLQLLFYSVGIGQISSEVPQNLSASRPQDRQFILSSKKLLLSDSGFYLCAWNRRGRDTQYFGPGTRLTVL.

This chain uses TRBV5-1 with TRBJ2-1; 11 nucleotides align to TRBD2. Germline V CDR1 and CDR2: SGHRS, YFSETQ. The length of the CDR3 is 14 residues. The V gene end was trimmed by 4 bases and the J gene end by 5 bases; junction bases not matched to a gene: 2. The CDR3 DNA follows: TGCGCCAGCAGCGTGGGACTAGCGGACAATGAGCAGTTCTTC. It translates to CASSVGLADNEQFF.

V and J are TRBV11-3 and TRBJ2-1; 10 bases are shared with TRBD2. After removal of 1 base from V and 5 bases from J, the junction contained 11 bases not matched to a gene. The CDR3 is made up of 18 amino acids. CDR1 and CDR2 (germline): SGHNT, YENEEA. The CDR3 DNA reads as TGTGCCAGCAGCTTAGGGTTAGCGGGGGGCCGTGTTAACAATGAGCAGTTCTTC. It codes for CASSLGLAGGRVNNEQFF.

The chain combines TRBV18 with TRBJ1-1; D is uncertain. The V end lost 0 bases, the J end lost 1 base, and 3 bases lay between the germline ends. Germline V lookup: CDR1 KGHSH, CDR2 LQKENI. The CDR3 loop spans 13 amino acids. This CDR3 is CASSPPGNTEAFF. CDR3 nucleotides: TGTGCCAGCTCACCACCCGGGAACACTGAAGCTTTCTTT.

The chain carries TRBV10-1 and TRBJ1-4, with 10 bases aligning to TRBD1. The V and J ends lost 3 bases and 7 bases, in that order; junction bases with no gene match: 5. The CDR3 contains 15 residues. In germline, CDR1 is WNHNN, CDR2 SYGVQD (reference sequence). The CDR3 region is CASSDATGGCEKLFF. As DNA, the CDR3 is TGCGCCAGCAGTGATGCGACAGGGGGCTGTGAAAAACTGTTTTTT.

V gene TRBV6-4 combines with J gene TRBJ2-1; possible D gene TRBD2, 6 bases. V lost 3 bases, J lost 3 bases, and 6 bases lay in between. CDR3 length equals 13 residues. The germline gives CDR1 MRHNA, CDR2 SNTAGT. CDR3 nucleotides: TGTGCCAGCAGTGAGACTAGCTACAATGAGCAGTTCTTC. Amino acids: CASSETSYNEQFF.

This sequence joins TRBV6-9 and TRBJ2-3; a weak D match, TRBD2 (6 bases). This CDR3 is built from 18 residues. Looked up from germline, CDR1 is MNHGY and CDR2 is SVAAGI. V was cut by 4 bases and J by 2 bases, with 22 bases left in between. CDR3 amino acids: CASSCPFLAGKFTDTQYF. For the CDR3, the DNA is TGTGCCAGCAGTTGCCCGTTTTTGGCGGGGAAATTCACAGATACGCAGTATTTT.

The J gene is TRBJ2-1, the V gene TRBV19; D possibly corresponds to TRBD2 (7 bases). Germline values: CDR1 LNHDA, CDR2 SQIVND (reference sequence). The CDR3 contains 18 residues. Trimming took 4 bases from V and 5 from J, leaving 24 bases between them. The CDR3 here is CASSSRLGGGPRDNEQFF. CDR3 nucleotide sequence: TGTGCCAGTAGTAGCCGACTGGGCGGGGGCCCTCGGGACAATGAGCAGTTCTTC.

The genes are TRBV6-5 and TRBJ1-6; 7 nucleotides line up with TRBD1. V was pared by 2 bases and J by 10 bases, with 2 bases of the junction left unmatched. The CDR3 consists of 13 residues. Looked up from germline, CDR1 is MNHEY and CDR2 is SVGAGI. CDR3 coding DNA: TGTGCCAGCAGTTACGACAGGGAGTCACCCCTCCACTTT. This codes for CASSYDRESPLHF.

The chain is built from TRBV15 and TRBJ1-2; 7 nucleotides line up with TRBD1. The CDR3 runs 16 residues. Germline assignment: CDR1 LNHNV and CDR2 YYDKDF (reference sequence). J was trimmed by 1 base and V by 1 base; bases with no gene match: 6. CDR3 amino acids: CATSRAPRDSNYGYTF. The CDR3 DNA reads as TGTGCCACCAGCAGAGCGCCTCGGGACAGTAACTATGGCTACACCTTC.

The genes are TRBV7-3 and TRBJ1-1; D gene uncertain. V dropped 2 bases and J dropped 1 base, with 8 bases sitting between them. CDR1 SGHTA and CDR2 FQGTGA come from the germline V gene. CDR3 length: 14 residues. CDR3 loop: CASSLEPRNTEAFF. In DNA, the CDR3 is TGTGCCAGCAGCTTAGAGCCGAGGAACACTGAAGCTTTCTTT.

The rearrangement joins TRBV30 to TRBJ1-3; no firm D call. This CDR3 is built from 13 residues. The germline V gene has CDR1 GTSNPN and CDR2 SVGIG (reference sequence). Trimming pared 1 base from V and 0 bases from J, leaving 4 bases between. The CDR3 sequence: CAWSGASGNTIYF. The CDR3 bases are TGTGCCTGGAGTGGGGCCTCTGGAAACACCATATATTTT. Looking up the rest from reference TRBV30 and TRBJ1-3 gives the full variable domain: SQTIHQWPATLVQPVGSPLSLECTVEGTSNPNLYWYRQAAGRGLQLLFYSVGIGQISSEVPQNLSASRPQDRQFILSSKKLLLSDSGFYLCAWSGASGNTIYFGEGSWLTVV.

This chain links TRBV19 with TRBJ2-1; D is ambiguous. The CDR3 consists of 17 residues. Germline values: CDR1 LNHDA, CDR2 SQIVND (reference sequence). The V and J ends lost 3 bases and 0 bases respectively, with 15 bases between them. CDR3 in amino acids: CASSMRPEQSSYNEQFF. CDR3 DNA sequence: TGTGCCAGTAGTATGCGGCCGGAGCAAAGCTCCTACAATGAGCAGTTCTTC.

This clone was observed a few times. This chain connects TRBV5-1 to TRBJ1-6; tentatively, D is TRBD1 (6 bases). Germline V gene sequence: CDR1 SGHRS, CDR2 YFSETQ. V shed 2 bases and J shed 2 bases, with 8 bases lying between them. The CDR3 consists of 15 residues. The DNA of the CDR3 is TGCGCCAGCAGCTTCGAGGGGGCCTATAATTCACCCCTCCACTTT. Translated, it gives CASSFEGAYNSPLHF. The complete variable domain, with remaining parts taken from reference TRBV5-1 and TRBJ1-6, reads KAGVTQTPRYLIKTRGQQVTLSCSPISGHRSVSWYQQTPGQGLQFLFEYFSETQRNKGNFPGRFSGRQFSNSRSEMNVSTLELGDSALYLCASSFEGAYNSPLHFGNGTRLTVT.

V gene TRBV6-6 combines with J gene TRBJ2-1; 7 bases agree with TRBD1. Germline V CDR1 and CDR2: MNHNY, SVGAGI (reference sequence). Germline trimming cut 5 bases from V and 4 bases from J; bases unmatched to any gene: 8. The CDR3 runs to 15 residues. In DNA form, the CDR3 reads TGTGCCAGCAGTCGGGACAGCCTCGGATACAATGAGCAGTTCTTC. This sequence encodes CASSRDSLGYNEQFF.